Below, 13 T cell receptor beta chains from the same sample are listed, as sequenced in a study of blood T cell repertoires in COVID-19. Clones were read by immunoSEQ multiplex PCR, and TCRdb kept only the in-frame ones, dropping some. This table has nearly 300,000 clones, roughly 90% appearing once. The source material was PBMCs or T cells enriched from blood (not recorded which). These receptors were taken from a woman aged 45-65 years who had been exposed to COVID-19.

The CDR3 DNA reads as TGTGCCTGGAGTGTACTGGACTACCGGACCTTC. Amino acid sequence: CAWSVLDYRTF. The chain uses TRBV30 and TRBJ1-2; D is unresolved. CDR1 GTSNPN and CDR2 SVGIG come from the germline V gene (reference sequence). This CDR3 region has 11 residues. Trimming took off 0 bases at V and 14 bases at J, with 13 bases between the two ends.

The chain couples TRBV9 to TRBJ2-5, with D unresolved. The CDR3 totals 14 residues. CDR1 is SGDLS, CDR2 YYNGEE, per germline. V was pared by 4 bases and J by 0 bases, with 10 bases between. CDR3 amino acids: CASSQEPNQETQYF. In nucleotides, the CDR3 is TGTGCCAGCAGCCAAGAACCTAACCAAGAGACCCAGTACTTC.

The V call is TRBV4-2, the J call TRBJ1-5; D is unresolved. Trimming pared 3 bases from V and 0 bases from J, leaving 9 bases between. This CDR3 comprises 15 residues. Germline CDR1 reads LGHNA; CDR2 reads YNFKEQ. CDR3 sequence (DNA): TGTGCCAGCAGCCAGGGAGACACTAGCAATCAGCCCCAGCATTTT. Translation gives CASSQGDTSNQPQHF.

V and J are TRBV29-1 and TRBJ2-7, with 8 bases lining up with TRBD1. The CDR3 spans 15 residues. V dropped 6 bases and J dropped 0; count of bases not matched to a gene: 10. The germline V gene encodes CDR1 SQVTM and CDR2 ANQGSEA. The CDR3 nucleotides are TGCAGCGTCGCAGGGGGCCGAATCACCTCCTACGAGCAGTACTTC. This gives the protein CSVAGGRITSYEQYF.

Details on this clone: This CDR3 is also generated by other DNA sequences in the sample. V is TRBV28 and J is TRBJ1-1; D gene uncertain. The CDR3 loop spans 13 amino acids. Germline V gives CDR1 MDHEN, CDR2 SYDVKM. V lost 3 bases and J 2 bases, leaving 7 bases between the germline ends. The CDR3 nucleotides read TGTGCCAGCAGTTTTGAGGGAAACACTGAAGCTTTCTTT. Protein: CASSFEGNTEAFF. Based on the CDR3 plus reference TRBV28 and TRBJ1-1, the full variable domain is DVKVTQSSRYLVKRTGEKVFLECVQDMDHENMFWYRQDPGLGLRLIYFSYDVKMKEKGDIPEGYSVSREKKERFSLILESASTNQTSMYLCASSFEGNTEAFFGQGTRLTVV.

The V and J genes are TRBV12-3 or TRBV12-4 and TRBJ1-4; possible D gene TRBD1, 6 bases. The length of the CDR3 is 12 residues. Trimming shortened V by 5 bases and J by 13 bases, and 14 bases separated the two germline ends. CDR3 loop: CASSLAGTLLFF. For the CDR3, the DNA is TGTGCCAGCAGTCTGGCCGGGACATTACTGTTTTTT.

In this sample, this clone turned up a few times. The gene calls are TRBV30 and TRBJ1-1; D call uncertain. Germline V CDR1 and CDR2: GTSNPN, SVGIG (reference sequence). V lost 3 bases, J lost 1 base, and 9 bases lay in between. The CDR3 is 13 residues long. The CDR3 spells CAWSVGGNTEAFF. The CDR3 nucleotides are TGTGCCTGGAGCGTCGGAGGGAACACTGAAGCTTTCTTT. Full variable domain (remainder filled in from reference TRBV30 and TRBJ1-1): SQTIHQWPATLVQPVGSPLSLECTVEGTSNPNLYWYRQAAGRGLQLLFYSVGIGQISSEVPQNLSASRPQDRQFILSSKKLLLSDSGFYLCAWSVGGNTEAFFGQGTRLTVV.

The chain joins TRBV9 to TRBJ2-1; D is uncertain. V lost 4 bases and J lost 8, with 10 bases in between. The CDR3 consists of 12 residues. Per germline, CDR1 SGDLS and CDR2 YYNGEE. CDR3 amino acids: CASSLPTHEQFF. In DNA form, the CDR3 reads TGTGCCAGCAGCTTACCTACCCATGAGCAGTTCTTC.

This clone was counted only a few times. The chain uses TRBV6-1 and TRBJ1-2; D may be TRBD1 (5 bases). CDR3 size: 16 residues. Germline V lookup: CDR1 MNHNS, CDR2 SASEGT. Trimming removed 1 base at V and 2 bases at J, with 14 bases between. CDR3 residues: CASSEVILRQNYGYTF. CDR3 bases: TGTGCCAGCAGTGAAGTGATTTTGCGACAGAACTATGGCTACACCTTC.

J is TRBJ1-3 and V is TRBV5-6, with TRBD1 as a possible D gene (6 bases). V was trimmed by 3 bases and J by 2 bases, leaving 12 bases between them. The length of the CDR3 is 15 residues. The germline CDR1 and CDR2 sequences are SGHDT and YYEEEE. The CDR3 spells CASSWGGGTGNTIYF. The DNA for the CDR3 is TGTGCCAGCAGCTGGGGAGGGGGAACTGGAAACACCATATATTTT. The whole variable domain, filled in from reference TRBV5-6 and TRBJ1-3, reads DAGVTQSPTHLIKTRGQQVTLRCSPKSGHDTVSWYQQALGQGPQFIFQYYEEEERQRGNFPDRFSGHQFPNYSSELNVNALLLGDSALYLCASSWGGGTGNTIYFGEGSWLTVV.

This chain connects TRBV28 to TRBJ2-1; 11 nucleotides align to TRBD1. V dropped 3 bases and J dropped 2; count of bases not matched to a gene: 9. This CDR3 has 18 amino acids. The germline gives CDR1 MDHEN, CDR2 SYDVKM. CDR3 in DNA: TGTGCCAGCAGTTTCCCTCATCTGGACAGGGGGCCCTACAATGAGCAGTTCTTC. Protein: CASSFPHLDRGPYNEQFF.

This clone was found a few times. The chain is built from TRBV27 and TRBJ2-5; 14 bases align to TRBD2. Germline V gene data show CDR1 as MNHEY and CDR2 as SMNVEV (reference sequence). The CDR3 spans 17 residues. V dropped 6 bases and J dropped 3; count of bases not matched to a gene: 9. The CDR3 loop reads CASRETSGGAGEETQYF. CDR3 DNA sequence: TGTGCCAGCAGAGAGACTAGCGGGGGGGCCGGGGAAGAGACCCAGTACTTC.

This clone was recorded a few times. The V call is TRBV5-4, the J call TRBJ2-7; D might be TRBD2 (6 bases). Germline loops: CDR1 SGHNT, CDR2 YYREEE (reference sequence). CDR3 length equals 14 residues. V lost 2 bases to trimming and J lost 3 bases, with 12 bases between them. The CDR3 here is CASSFGGQGYEQYF. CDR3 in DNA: TGTGCCAGCAGCTTTGGAGGGCAAGGCTACGAGCAGTACTTC.